This passage covers 8 T cell receptor beta chains from one sample sequenced in a study of cytomegalovirus exposure and HLA in healthy donors. Vbeta (60) and Jbeta (13) primers were used in the PCR. Using immunoSEQ multiplex PCR, the repertoire was profiled, and TCRdb retains in-frame clones only, with some absent. The repertoire consists of approximately 170,000 clones, with about four fifths occurring once and the leading ten covering 0.7% to 0.95%. The sequenced sample consisted of PBMCs. Every receptor here comes from a woman aged 18-30 years in good health and CMV-seronegative.

The chain joins TRBV6-5 to TRBJ1-5; 9 nucleotides agree with TRBD1. The V gene's germline CDR1 is MNHEY and CDR2 SVGAGI. V dropped 2 bases and J dropped 4; count of bases not matched to a gene: 0. This CDR3 has 14 residues. CDR3 residues: CASSYGQGNQPQHF. The CDR3 nucleotides are TGTGCCAGCAGTTACGGACAGGGGAATCAGCCCCAGCATTTT.

V and J are TRBV27 and TRBJ2-7, with 8 bases lining up with TRBD1. CDR1 MNHEY and CDR2 SMNVEV come from the germline V gene (reference sequence). V dropped 0 bases and J dropped 0; count of bases not matched to a gene: 13. The CDR3 is 19 residues long. The CDR3 is CASSLSNPPPGQVSYEQYF. The CDR3 DNA follows: TGTGCCAGCAGTTTATCAAATCCCCCCCCGGGACAGGTCTCCTACGAGCAGTACTTC.

This clone appeared once. The V call is TRBV5-1, the J call TRBJ1-1; TRBD1 aligns across 7 bases. The CDR3 is 14 amino acids. Unmatched junction bases numbered 7, after V lost 3 bases and J lost 5 bases. Germline values: CDR1 SGHRS, CDR2 YFSETQ. This CDR3 reads CASSSEQGRTEAFF. CDR3 in DNA: TGCGCCAGCAGCTCCGAACAGGGGAGGACTGAAGCTTTCTTT.

V gene TRBV6-5 combines with J gene TRBJ1-5; 7 nucleotides align to TRBD1. The CDR3 loop spans 14 amino acids. The V gene's germline CDR1 is MNHEY and CDR2 SVGAGI. J lost 2 bases, V lost 6 bases, and 4 bases had no gene match. The CDR3 DNA sequence: TGTGCCAGCAGCCGACAGGGCGGCAATCAGCCCCAGCATTTT. This sequence encodes CASSRQGGNQPQHF.

With regard to this clone: One end of the junction is discordant with germline, which a read error may explain. V and J are TRBV7-9 and TRBJ2-7; 12 bases align to TRBD2. This CDR3 is built from 16 residues. Germline values: CDR1 SEHNR, CDR2 FQNEAQ (reference sequence). This CDR3 reads CSSSPRTSGTFYEQYF. In nucleotides, the CDR3 is TGTTCCAGCAGCCCGCGGACTAGCGGGACCTTCTACGAGCAGTACTTC.

The genes are TRBV6-5 and TRBJ2-1; 7 bases are a match to TRBD2. This CDR3 comprises 13 residues. J was trimmed by 3 bases and V by 8 bases; bases with no gene match: 4. The germline CDR1 and CDR2 sequences are MNHEY and SVGAGI. The CDR3: CASVGGLYNEQFF. The CDR3 region has the DNA TGTGCCAGCGTGGGAGGGCTCTACAATGAGCAGTTCTTC.

This sequence joins TRBV4-3 and TRBJ2-1; TRBD2 agrees at 8 bases. The CDR3 runs to 15 residues. Germline V gene lookup returns CDR1 LGHNA and CDR2 YSLEER. The V gene end was trimmed by 3 bases and the J gene end by 6 bases; junction bases not matched to a gene: 7. CDR3 DNA sequence: TGCGCCAGCAGCCACCCCGGGGGGGGGCGCAATGAGCAGTTCTTC. This codes for CASSHPGGGRNEQFF.

V is TRBV28 and J is TRBJ1-1; 7 nucleotides agree with TRBD1. The CDR3 consists of 14 residues. Germline V gene sequence: CDR1 MDHEN, CDR2 SYDVKM. The junction had 6 bases not matched to a gene; V was cut back by 4 bases and J by 4 bases. For the CDR3, the DNA is TGTGCCAGCAGTTCAAGACAGGGCGGCACTGAAGCTTTCTTT. This sequence encodes CASSSRQGGTEAFF.